The 6 T cell receptor beta chains below were found in one sample sequenced in a study of blood T cell repertoires in COVID-19. Sequenced by immunoSEQ multiplex PCR; TCRdb stores in-frame clones only, minus some. The table lists 150,000 to 200,000 clones, approximately 88% of them singletons. The sample consisted of PBMCs or T cells enriched from blood (not recorded which). These receptors were taken from a woman younger than 35 who had recovered from COVID-19.

The chain has TRBV28 and TRBJ1-3; D unresolved. The germline gives CDR1 MDHEN, CDR2 SYDVKM. This CDR3 is 16 amino acids long. Trimming removed 3 bases at V and 0 bases at J, with 12 bases between. CDR3 DNA sequence: TGTGCCAGCAGTTTCGCGGGGTCGCTCTCTGGAAACACCATATATTTT. Translated: CASSFAGSLSGNTIYF.

This chain joins TRBV28 and TRBJ2-7; weak D call: TRBD2 (6 bases). This CDR3 region has 13 residues. The germline CDR1 and CDR2 sequences are MDHEN and SYDVKM. The germline V and J ends were trimmed by 8 bases and 4 bases, with 15 bases remaining between them. The CDR3 DNA follows: TGTGCCAGCCGGCCGGGGACTTCATACGAGCAGTACTTC. Translated: CASRPGTSYEQYF.

This chain connects TRBV7-9 to TRBJ2-7; unclear D gene. V was trimmed by 7 bases and J by 5 bases, leaving 9 bases between them. This CDR3 is 11 amino acids long. The germline V gene encodes CDR1 SEHNR and CDR2 FQNEAQ (reference sequence). CDR3 sequence reads: CASITGHEQYF. Here the CDR3 DNA reads TGTGCCAGCATCACCGGTCACGAGCAGTACTTC.

The chain links TRBV9 to TRBJ1-3; tentative D call: TRBD1 (6 bases). The CDR3 is made up of 15 amino acids. Germline-derived CDR1 and CDR2 are SGDLS and YYNGEE. V lost 0 bases and J lost 3, with 10 bases in between. This CDR3 reads CASSVEGQIGNTIYF. The CDR3 bases are TGTGCCAGCAGCGTAGAGGGACAAATTGGAAACACCATATATTTT.

The chain links TRBV5-1 to TRBJ1-2; the D is unclear. Trimming took off 3 bases at V and 4 bases at J, with 19 bases between the two ends. Germline lookup yields CDR1 SGHRS and CDR2 YFSETQ. CDR3 size: 16 residues. The CDR3: CASSYRVLTRGYGYTF. The DNA for the CDR3 is TGCGCCAGCAGCTACCGAGTCCTCACGCGGGGCTATGGCTACACCTTC.

This chain joins TRBV12-2 and TRBJ2-1; the DNA was not compared with TRBD1, the D call given in the table. TRBV12-2 represents a pseudogene. This CDR3 region has 16 residues. The CDR3 nucleotides are TGTGCAAGTCGCGAAACCTCCAGGGCAGGGCGGAATGAGCAGTTCTTC. This encodes CASRETSRAGRNEQFF.